The 22 T cell receptor beta chains below come from one sample, sequenced in a study of CD8 T cells in Susac syndrome. Random hexamers were used to reverse transcribe about 0.45 to 1 ug of RNA. From the immunoSEQ multiplex PCR reads, TCRdb called clonotypes with MiXCR, one entry per CDR3 protein. The sample consists of fewer than 85,000 distinct CDR3 sequences, roughly 94% of them appearing once. The sequencing sample was made of CD8+ T cells from PBMCs. The receptors shown here come from a human donor with Susac syndrome.

CDR3 sequence: CATSRVQGGQPQHF. The CDR3 nucleotides are TGTGCCACCAGCAGAGTCCAGGGAGGGCAGCCCCAGCATTTT. The gene calls are TRBV15 and TRBJ1-5; tentatively, D is TRBD1 (5 bases). The CDR3 is 14 residues long. Looked up from germline, CDR1 is LNHNV and CDR2 is YYDKDF (reference sequence). Trimming took 1 base from V and 7 from J, leaving 11 bases between them.

The chain couples TRBV11-2 to TRBJ2-3; TRBD2 matches 8 bases. CDR1 SGHAT and CDR2 FQNNGV come from the germline V gene. Trimming cost V 4 bases and J 0 bases; bases outside gene matches: 3. This CDR3 is built from 15 residues. The CDR3 nucleotides are TGTGCCAGCAGCTGGGTAGCGGGAAGCACAGATACGCAGTATTTT. Protein sequence: CASSWVAGSTDTQYF. The entire variable domain, with the rest obtained from reference TRBV11-2 and TRBJ2-3, is as follows: EAGVAQSPRYKIIEKRQSVAFWCNPISGHATLYWYQQILGQGPKLLIQFQNNGVVDDSQLPKDRFSAERLKGVDSTLKIQPAKLEDSAVYLCASSWVAGSTDTQYFGPGTRLTVL.

The rearrangement joins TRBV13 to TRBJ2-7, with D hard to call. Germline lookup yields CDR1 PRHDT and CDR2 FYEKMQ (reference sequence). V gave up 4 bases and J gave up 4 bases, with 23 bases separating them. CDR3 size: 17 residues. In DNA, the CDR3 is TGTGCCAGCAGCTCCCGGGCTGGCCCGACCCCAGGATACGAGCAGTACTTC. Translating gives CASSSRAGPTPGYEQYF. Full variable domain (rest looked up from reference TRBV13 and TRBJ2-7): AAGVIQSPRHLIKEKRETATLKCYPIPRHDTVYWYQQGPGQDPQFLISFYEKMQSDKGSIPDRFSAQQFSDYHSELNMSSLELGDSALYFCASSSRAGPTPGYEQYFGPGTRLTVT.

The chain couples TRBV5-6 to TRBJ2-3; TRBD1 aligns across 9 bases. Germline V gene lookup returns CDR1 SGHDT and CDR2 YYEEEE. J gave up 5 bases and V 0 bases, and 7 bases lay outside the gene matches. CDR3 size: 16 residues. This CDR3 is CASSLEGGQGRDTQYF. CDR3 bases: TGTGCCAGCAGCTTGGAGGGGGGACAGGGCCGAGATACGCAGTATTTT.

The chain combines TRBV6-5 with TRBJ2-7; TRBD1 matches at 9 bases. This CDR3 contains 14 residues. With V trimmed by 7 bases and J by 7 bases, 11 bases remained unmatched. CDR1 and CDR2 (germline): MNHEY, SVGAGI. CDR3 in amino acids: CASNPGQGPLEQYF. As DNA, the CDR3 is TGTGCCAGCAATCCGGGACAGGGCCCTTTGGAGCAGTACTTC.

The chain joins TRBV6-5 to TRBJ1-2, with D unresolved. Trimming shortened V by 8 bases and J by 1 base, and 11 bases separated the two germline ends. CDR1 is MNHEY, CDR2 SVGAGI, per germline. The CDR3 has 13 residues. The CDR3 spells CASWESGNYGYTF. CDR3 nucleotide sequence: TGTGCCAGCTGGGAGTCGGGTAACTATGGCTACACCTTC.

V usage is TRBV5-1 and J usage is TRBJ2-1, with D perhaps matching TRBD2 (5 bases). Trimming removed 4 bases from V and 4 bases from J, with 18 bases in between. Germline V CDR1 and CDR2: SGHRS, YFSETQ. The CDR3 totals 16 residues. The CDR3 DNA sequence: TGCGCCAGCAGCGCGGACTCGAGTGGACCATACAATGAGCAGTTCTTC. Amino acids: CASSADSSGPYNEQFF.

V and J are TRBV7-2 and TRBJ2-7, with TRBD2 identical over 9 bases. Germline loops: CDR1 SGHTA, CDR2 FQGNSA. This CDR3 has 15 amino acids. J was trimmed by 6 bases and V by 5 bases; bases with no gene match: 11. CDR3 coding DNA: TGTGCCAGCAGCCCCCTAGAGCGGGGGGCCGGCGAGCAGTACTTC. Its translation is CASSPLERGAGEQYF.

The CDR3 DNA is TGTGCCAGTAGTATAGACAGGGGGCTTGGCAAAAACATTCAGTACTTC. This gives the protein CASSIDRGLGKNIQYF. The chain couples TRBV19 to TRBJ2-4, with 8 bases fitting TRBD1. The ends lost 0 bases at V and 3 bases at J; junction bases unmatched: 4. The CDR3 consists of 16 residues. Germline loops: CDR1 LNHDA, CDR2 SQIVND (reference sequence).

This chain links TRBV6-2 or TRBV6-3 with TRBJ1-1; no definite D call. The CDR3 sequence is 14 residues long. Deletions cut 2 bases from V and 5 bases from J, with 12 bases between. The germline V gene encodes CDR1 MNHEY and CDR2 SVGEGT. For the CDR3, the DNA is TGTGCCAGCAGTTACGATAAGGGCCATACTGAAGCTTTCTTT. Translated, it gives CASSYDKGHTEAFF.

The chain recombines TRBV20-1 with TRBJ2-5; TRBD2 agrees at 14 bases. V shed 0 bases and J 2 bases; nucleotides not matched to a gene: 20. Germline CDR1 DFQATT, CDR2 SNEGSKA (reference sequence). The CDR3 runs 22 residues. The CDR3 here is CSARDPIRAKTSGGEPQETQYF. Here the CDR3 DNA reads TGCAGTGCTAGAGATCCCATCCGGGCGAAGACTAGCGGGGGGGAACCTCAAGAGACCCAGTACTTC.

This clonotype was observed once. CDR3: CASSSQTGENEQYF. CDR3 DNA: TGTGCCAGCAGCTCTCAGACAGGGGAAAACGAGCAGTACTTC. The rearrangement uses TRBV9 and TRBJ2-7, with 8 bases identical to TRBD1. The CDR3 length is 14 residues. The junction had 8 bases not matched to a gene; V was cut back by 4 bases and J by 5 bases. Per germline, CDR1 SGDLS and CDR2 YYNGEE.

This chain connects TRBV7-3 to TRBJ2-7; 15 bases are a match to TRBD2. Germline V gene data show CDR1 as SGHTA and CDR2 as FQGTGA. Trimming removed 4 bases from V and 0 bases from J; junction bases left unmatched: 16. The length of the CDR3 is 21 residues. The CDR3 sequence: CASSSLPTPGLAGGFSYEQYF. The CDR3 DNA sequence: TGTGCCAGCAGCTCCCTCCCAACGCCGGGACTAGCGGGGGGTTTCTCCTACGAGCAGTACTTC.

The chain's CDR3 is CASKVTQGDYGYTF. The CDR3 nucleotides are TGTGCCAGTAAGGTGACCCAAGGAGACTATGGCTACACCTTC. The rearrangement joins TRBV19 to TRBJ1-2; D uncertain. CDR3 length: 14 residues. Trimming took 7 bases from V and 3 from J, leaving 15 bases between them. The germline CDR1 and CDR2 sequences are LNHDA and SQIVND (reference sequence).

The J gene is TRBJ2-1, the V gene TRBV7-3, with D perhaps TRBD2 (5 bases). CDR1 and CDR2 (germline): SGHTA, FQGTGA. Trimming removed 5 bases at V and 5 bases at J, with 22 bases between. This CDR3 is 17 amino acids long. The CDR3 DNA reads TGTGCCAGCAGCCCCGGACTGTTCGGACCTCGGGACAATGAGCAGTTCTTC. Amino acids: CASSPGLFGPRDNEQFF. The variable domain in full, completed from reference TRBV7-3 and TRBJ2-1, reads GAGVSQTPSNKVTEKGKYVELRCDPISGHTALYWYRQSLGQGPEFLIYFQGTGAADDSGLPNDRFFAVRPEGSVSTLKIQRTERGDSAVYLCASSPGLFGPRDNEQFFGPGTRLTVL.

This sequence joins TRBV7-9 and TRBJ2-3; D call uncertain. The CDR3 is 14 residues long. CDR1 is SEHNR and CDR2 is FQNEAQ in the germline V gene (reference sequence). With 1 base removed from V and 1 base from J, the gap between germline ends came to 6 bases. The CDR3, as DNA: TGTGCCAGCAGCTTAGAGACCGGCACAGATACGCAGTATTTT. Residues: CASSLETGTDTQYF.

This chain links TRBV7-2 with TRBJ2-7, with 10 nucleotides matching TRBD1. CDR3 length: 14 amino acids. Germline loops: CDR1 SGHTA, CDR2 FQGNSA. J was trimmed by 6 bases and V by 5 bases; bases with no gene match: 7. The CDR3 nucleotides read TGTGCCAGCAGCCCATTGACAGGGGGCGGCGAGCAGTACTTC. Amino acid sequence: CASSPLTGGGEQYF.

The rearrangement links TRBV6-2 or TRBV6-3 to TRBJ1-5; the D gene is possibly TRBD1 (5 bases). The CDR3 is made up of 15 amino acids. CDR1 is MNHEY, CDR2 SVGEGT, per germline. Trimming removed 2 bases at V and 2 bases at J, with 10 bases between. CDR3 DNA sequence: TGTGCCAGCAGTTACGGTGGGGGAGGCAATCAGCCCCAGCATTTT. Translation gives CASSYGGGGNQPQHF.

The rearrangement joins TRBV5-8 to TRBJ2-3, with 10 positions matching TRBD1. The CDR3 runs to 15 residues. Germline V gene lookup returns CDR1 SGHTS and CDR2 YDEGEE. Unmatched junction bases numbered 5, after V lost 3 bases and J lost 4 bases. Here the CDR3 reads CASSYGTGVPDTQYF. The CDR3 DNA sequence: TGTGCCAGCAGCTACGGGACAGGGGTCCCAGATACGCAGTATTTT.

The rearrangement joins TRBV2 to TRBJ2-1, with 13 nucleotides matching TRBD2. The CDR3 runs to 17 residues. Germline V lookup: CDR1 SNHLY, CDR2 FYNNEI. V trimming: 6 bases; J trimming: 2 bases; junction bases outside the gene matches: 7. CDR3 coding DNA: TGTGCCAGCAGCGTTACTAGCGGGGGGGCCCCCTACAATGAGCAGTTCTTC. This encodes CASSVTSGGAPYNEQFF.

This chain connects TRBV12-3 or TRBV12-4 to TRBJ1-6; maybe TRBD1 (5 bases). V was cut by 5 bases and J by 13 bases, with 12 bases left in between. The CDR3 contains 12 residues. The CDR3 DNA reads as TGTGCCAGCAGTCTTTCGGGGGTCCCCCTCCACTTT. Protein sequence: CASSLSGVPLHF.

DNA for the CDR3: TGCAGCGTTGAAGGAGGGGGACAGGGCTACGAGCAGTACTTC. Protein: CSVEGGGQGYEQYF. The chain employs TRBV29-1 and TRBJ2-7; 9 positions agree with TRBD1. J lost 3 bases, V lost 1 base, and 4 bases had no gene match. This CDR3 has 14 amino acids. Germline V CDR1 and CDR2: SQVTM, ANQGSEA.